The text below deals with one TCR beta chain. V lost 5 bases and J lost 3; bases outside the gene matches: 2. Germline V gives CDR1 SGHAT, CDR2 FQNNGV. The CDR3 has 13 residues. This record belongs to a study of blood T cell repertoires in COVID-19. Study summary: Spain, Italy and the United States supplied samples that represented acute and convalescent COVID-19. The cDNA or gDNA used as material had been derived from T cells, B-cell-depleted T cells, or PBMCs.

Sequencing was performed with immunoSEQ multiplex PCR; in TCRdb, only in-frame clones are kept and a portion is missing. The sample has 250,000 to 300,000 clones; under 90% are singletons. The receptor comes from a woman aged 40 to 50 who had recovered from COVID-19. The sequenced material came from peripheral blood. J is TRBJ2-7 and V is TRBV11-2; 9 bases agree with TRBD1. DNA for the CDR3: TGTGCCAGCAGCAGGGACAGGGACTACGAGCAGTACTTC. As protein: CASSRDRDYEQYF.